This is a list of T cell receptor beta chains from one sample in a study of spatial heterogeneity in lung cancer. TCRdb analysed the 5' RACE reads with MiXCR anew, one entry per CDR3 protein. The table shows 95,000 to 120,000 distinct CDR3 sequences, with 11% occurring only once. Specimen: PBMCs, collected at follow-up. All receptors come from a female donor with early-stage non-small cell lung cancer. CDR3s leave out the opening cysteine and the closing phenylalanine or tryptophan.

CDR3aa | v_gene
ASSTRGQGASSGANVLT | TRBV19
ASSYSRRTNTEAF | TRBV6-5
SADGAGYSDTQY | TRBV20-1
ASSDRGITEAF | TRBV19
ASPGGNTEAF | TRBV2
ASTDRLAGRGELF | TRBV6-5
ASSLAQGRTADTQY | TRBV7-2
ASRIDRGNTGELF | TRBV6-5
ASSVNGNAEKLF | TRBV9
ASSLSYTGELF | TRBV27
ASSRTRYEQF | TRBV14
ASSLYELAGGYQETQY | TRBV12-3/TRBV12-4
ASSKAGARVDIQY | TRBV28
ASSLGERTASETQY | TRBV12-3/TRBV12-4
ASSLAGLIYEQY | TRBV7-8
SARTGTGFRNTEAF | TRBV20-1
ASTGTGAKLWNEQF | TRBV12-3/TRBV12-4
ASSLTTGEQF | TRBV28
AISPGNLEGANVLT | TRBV10-3
ASSLTSGRNGETQY | TRBV7-7
SSVSRGGIDRAQY | TRBV29-1
ASSSPGGLGTIY | TRBV12-3/TRBV12-4
AWSVRDTEAF | TRBV30
ASNRLAGDNEQF | TRBV12-3/TRBV12-4
ASSLARGGGNEQF | TRBV11-2
SVVRQPNTEAF | TRBV29-1